The 18 T cell receptor beta chains in this list originate from one sample, sequenced in a study of cytomegalovirus exposure and HLA in healthy donors. PCR employed 60 Vbeta and 13 Jbeta primers. Sequencing was performed with immunoSEQ multiplex PCR; in TCRdb, only in-frame clones are kept and a portion is missing. The repertoire holds about 200,000 clones, with 65% to 90% as singletons. Specimen: PBMCs. Receptors were obtained from a woman in her twenties or thirties in good health and CMV-seronegative.

The genes are TRBV28 and TRBJ1-3; 8 bases match TRBD1. V gave up 5 bases and J gave up 4 bases; unmatched junction bases: 7. Germline V CDR1 and CDR2: MDHEN, SYDVKM. The CDR3 contains 15 residues. CDR3 nucleotides: TGTGCCAGCAGTACATGGACAGGGTTCGGAAACACCATATATTTT. Amino acid sequence: CASSTWTGFGNTIYF.

This clone was observed a single time. V usage is TRBV5-4 and J usage is TRBJ2-5; D not certain. Germline V gives CDR1 SGHNT, CDR2 YYREEE (reference sequence). The CDR3 has 13 amino acids. Trimming removed 4 bases at V and 3 bases at J, with 10 bases between. CDR3 protein: CASSLGSEETQYF. In nucleotides, the CDR3 is TGTGCCAGCAGCCTCGGAAGCGAAGAGACCCAGTACTTC.

In this sample, this clone turned up a few times. For the CDR3, the DNA is TGTGCCAGCAGCCCTCCAGCGAGTAGGGGCTATGAAAAACTGTTTTTT. This encodes CASSPPASRGYEKLFF. The chain carries TRBV9 and TRBJ1-4, with a possible D match to TRBD1 (5 bases). The germline gives CDR1 SGDLS, CDR2 YYNGEE. The CDR3 sequence is 16 residues long. V lost 4 bases to trimming and J lost 6 bases, with 19 bases between them.

The rearrangement uses TRBV27 and TRBJ2-7; no reliable D call. The CDR3 extends over 15 amino acids. CDR1 is MNHEY, CDR2 SMNVEV, per germline (reference sequence). V lost 5 bases, J lost 0 bases, and 14 bases lay in between. The CDR3 nucleotides read TGTGCCAGCAGTCTCAAGCCCGTGAGCTCCTACGAGCAGTACTTC. As protein: CASSLKPVSSYEQYF.

V usage is TRBV10-3 and J usage is TRBJ1-1, with D unclear. The CDR3 is 13 amino acids. Germline V gives CDR1 ENHRY, CDR2 SYGVKD. V shed 3 bases and J shed 4 bases, with 9 bases lying between them. The CDR3 DNA sequence: TGTGCCATCAGTGACACGGCGGGCACTGAAGCTTTCTTT. Amino acids: CAISDTAGTEAFF.

On this clone itself: The junction shows a germline mismatch at one end, possibly a read error. Other DNA sequences in this specimen translate into the identical CDR3. This chain joins TRBV10-3 and TRBJ1-1; possibly TRBD1 for D (6 bases). Germline V gene data show CDR1 as ENHRY and CDR2 as SYGVKD. This CDR3 has 14 amino acids. DNA for the CDR3: TGTGCCATCACTAGGGGGGGCGAAGGCACTGAAGCCTTCTTT. Encoded protein: CAITRGGEGTEAFF.

V usage is TRBV7-9 and J usage is TRBJ2-1; no clear D. Germline values: CDR1 SEHNR, CDR2 FQNEAQ (reference sequence). The ends were cut back, 1 base at V and 9 bases at J, with 16 bases in the middle. This CDR3 contains 15 residues. The DNA of the CDR3 is TGTGCCAGCAGCTTAGTGGAGCAGTGGCTTCGTGAGCAGTTCTTC. Amino acid sequence: CASSLVEQWLREQFF.

V and J are TRBV9 and TRBJ2-7; D perhaps matches TRBD1 (6 bases). The CDR3 spans 14 residues. V was clipped by 4 bases and J by 4 bases, with 15 bases between them. CDR1 and CDR2 (germline): SGDLS, YYNGEE. CDR3 amino acids: CASSPSGTRYEQYF. The CDR3 DNA reads TGTGCCAGCAGCCCATCAGGGACACGATACGAGCAGTACTTC.

The chain carries TRBV10-1 and TRBJ2-3; 9 nucleotides line up with TRBD2. The CDR3 contains 15 residues. V lost 6 bases and J lost 6; bases outside the gene matches: 10. Germline loops: CDR1 WNHNN, CDR2 SYGVQD (reference sequence). The DNA for the CDR3 is TGCGCCAGCAGCGGGACTAGCTACGGGTCTGATACGCAGTATTTT. Translating gives CASSGTSYGSDTQYF.

The chain employs TRBV7-2 and TRBJ2-5, with 12 bases that match TRBD2. The trim removed 5 bases at V and 10 bases at J, leaving 2 bases unmatched. The CDR3 totals 12 residues. The germline gives CDR1 SGHTA, CDR2 FQGNSA. Here the CDR3 DNA reads TGTGCCAGCAGCAGGACTAGCGGGATCCAGTACTTC. The encoded protein is CASSRTSGIQYF. Full variable domain (remainder filled in from reference TRBV7-2 and TRBJ2-5): GAGVSQSPSNKVTEKGKDVELRCDPISGHTALYWYRQSLGQGLEFLIYFQGNSAPDKSGLPSDRFSAERTGGSVSTLTIQRTQQEDSAVYLCASSRTSGIQYFGPGTRLLVL.

The chain couples TRBV5-1 to TRBJ2-1; 9 positions agree with TRBD2. The CDR3 spans 19 residues. Germline assignment: CDR1 SGHRS and CDR2 YFSETQ. Germline trimming cut 2 bases from V and 0 bases from J; bases unmatched to any gene: 12. CDR3 loop: CASSFGGLAGPASYNEQFF. CDR3 coding DNA: TGCGCCAGCAGCTTCGGGGGTCTAGCGGGACCCGCCTCCTACAATGAGCAGTTCTTC.

The CDR3 region is CASSQAGIDEQFF. CDR3 coding DNA: TGTGCCAGCAGCCAGGCAGGGATCGATGAGCAGTTCTTC. The V gene is TRBV7-9, the J gene TRBJ2-1, with a tentative D call TRBD1 (5 bases). The V gene's germline CDR1 is SEHNR and CDR2 FQNEAQ (reference sequence). V was trimmed by 5 bases and J by 8 bases, leaving 13 bases between them. This CDR3 comprises 13 residues.

This clone was recorded a few times. V gene TRBV5-1 combines with J gene TRBJ2-5; TRBD1 matches at 7 bases. Germline V gene sequence: CDR1 SGHRS, CDR2 YFSETQ. CDR3 length: 15 amino acids. The trim removed 4 bases at V and 1 base at J, leaving 7 bases unmatched. The CDR3 here is CASSHGQDPQETQYF. CDR3 coding DNA: TGCGCCAGCAGCCACGGACAGGACCCCCAAGAGACCCAGTACTTC.

This clone was seen once. V is TRBV9 and J is TRBJ2-5; D is undetermined. Per germline, CDR1 SGDLS and CDR2 YYNGEE. Trimming shortened V by 0 bases and J by 4 bases, and 7 bases separated the two germline ends. The CDR3 is made up of 13 amino acids. CDR3 sequence (DNA): TGTGCCAGCAGCGTAGGAGGCAGAGAGACCCAGTACTTC. It translates to CASSVGGRETQYF.

V gene TRBV5-1 combines with J gene TRBJ1-2; 11 positions agree with TRBD1. The ends lost 0 bases at V and 8 bases at J; junction bases unmatched: 9. The length of the CDR3 is 16 residues. Germline values: CDR1 SGHRS, CDR2 YFSETQ. In nucleotides, the CDR3 is TGCGCCAGCAGCTTGGGGATGGGACAGGGGGTGCGCGGCTACACCTTC. Its translation: CASSLGMGQGVRGYTF.

The CDR3 bases are TGCGCCAGCAGCTTGGTCGGGGGGAAGGAAAACATTCAGTACTTC. Protein product: CASSLVGGKENIQYF. The chain couples TRBV5-1 to TRBJ2-4, with 7 bases lining up with TRBD2. V dropped 0 bases and J dropped 5; count of bases not matched to a gene: 5. The CDR3 is made up of 15 amino acids. Germline V gene sequence: CDR1 SGHRS, CDR2 YFSETQ.

This chain connects TRBV4-1 to TRBJ1-3; D perhaps matches TRBD1 (5 bases). Per germline, CDR1 MGHRA and CDR2 YSYEKL. Trimming stripped 4 bases from V and 0 bases from J, with 13 bases between. The CDR3 has 16 residues. The CDR3 protein is CASSLYATVSGNTIYF. As DNA, the CDR3 is TGCGCCAGCAGCCTATACGCGACAGTCTCTGGAAACACCATATATTTT.

The chain employs TRBV2 and TRBJ2-7; 9 nucleotides agree with TRBD1. Losses at the gene ends were 3 bases for V and 5 bases for J; bases not matched to a gene: 8. Per the germline V gene, CDR1 is SNHLY and CDR2 is FYNNEI. The CDR3 spans 15 residues. CDR3 coding DNA: TGTGCCAGCAGTGATTATGACAGGGGGGCCCACGAGCAGTACTTC. This codes for CASSDYDRGAHEQYF.